Shown below are 8 T cell receptor beta chains from a single sample sequenced in a study of T cell repertoires in cytomegalovirus infection. What these receptors recognize is not known. A single record per CDR3 protein comes from TCRdb applying MiXCR to the reads. The repertoire holds roughly 87,000 distinct CDR3 sequences, with 25% to 30% as singletons. The input for sequencing was CD8+ T cells from cultured PBMCs, taken from culture after CMV antigen stimulation. The receptors stem from a human donor in good health (CMV status not recorded). Some clones in this sample may be carry-over from other donors' samples.

The table lists this clonotype with a few counts. Written as DNA, the CDR3 is TGTGCCAGCAGCAGCCCGGGACAGGGTATGTACGAGCAGTACTTC. Its protein is CASSSPGQGMYEQYF. The rearrangement uses TRBV7-9 and TRBJ2-7, with 9 positions matching TRBD1. Germline V CDR1 and CDR2: SEHNR, FQNEAQ (reference sequence). The CDR3 consists of 15 residues. V shed 5 bases, J shed 4 bases, and the junction held 9 bases outside the gene matches. The full variable domain, completed using reference TRBV7-9 and TRBJ2-7, is DTGVSQNPRHKITKRGQNVTFRCDPISEHNRLYWYRQTLGQGPEFLTYFQNEAQLEKSRLLSDRFSAERPKGSFSTLEIQRTEQGDSAMYLCASSSPGQGMYEQYFGPGTRLTVT.

J is TRBJ1-1 and V is TRBV28; D not certain. CDR1 is MDHEN, CDR2 SYDVKM, per germline. The CDR3 has 14 residues. V was pared by 7 bases and J by 10 bases, with 22 bases between. The CDR3 bases are TGTGCCAGCACCCCTCTCCGGCCGTCAAAGGTAGCTTTCTTT. This sequence encodes CASTPLRPSKVAFF.

In its sample, this clonotype was seen once. The CDR3 is CASSQTTGEPEAFF. As DNA, the CDR3 is TGCGCCAGCAGCCAGACGACAGGGGAACCTGAAGCTTTCTTT. The chain recombines TRBV4-1 with TRBJ1-1; 8 nucleotides line up with TRBD1. In germline, CDR1 is MGHRA, CDR2 YSYEKL. V lost 3 bases to trimming and J lost 6 bases; unmatched junction nucleotides: 6. This CDR3 is 14 amino acids long.

In its sample, this clonotype was seen many times. V usage is TRBV12-3 or TRBV12-4 and J usage is TRBJ2-7; TRBD1 is a possible D gene (5 bases). V lost 5 bases and J 0 bases, leaving 23 bases between the germline ends. The CDR3 extends over 18 amino acids. The CDR3 reads CASSKGERLGQDSYEQYF. Here the CDR3 DNA reads TGTGCCAGCAGTAAAGGGGAACGGTTGGGCCAGGACTCCTACGAGCAGTACTTC.

This clonotype occurred many times. V and J are TRBV5-6 and TRBJ2-2; no reliable D call. Trimming took off 0 bases at V and 3 bases at J, with 6 bases between the two ends. CDR3 size: 14 residues. The germline CDR1 and CDR2 sequences are SGHDT and YYEEEE. CDR3 sequence (DNA): TGTGCCAGCAGCTTGGGTCCTTACACCGGGGAGCTGTTTTTT. Translated, it gives CASSLGPYTGELFF. The complete variable domain, with remaining parts taken from reference TRBV5-6 and TRBJ2-2, reads DAGVTQSPTHLIKTRGQQVTLRCSPKSGHDTVSWYQQALGQGPQFIFQYYEEEERQRGNFPDRFSGHQFPNYSSELNVNALLLGDSALYLCASSLGPYTGELFFGEGSRLTVL.

The DNA of the CDR3 is TGCAGCGGGGGGGGACTAGCCAACTACAATGAGCAGTTCTTC. Translated: CSGGGLANYNEQFF. This chain uses TRBV29-1 with TRBJ2-1; 9 nucleotides agree with TRBD2. CDR3 length: 14 residues. V lost 7 bases and J lost 3; bases outside the gene matches: 7. The germline V gene has CDR1 SQVTM and CDR2 ANQGSEA.

V usage is TRBV27 and J usage is TRBJ2-1; a possible D gene is TRBD1 (6 bases). CDR3 length: 15 residues. The germline V and J ends were trimmed by 8 bases and 0 bases, with 14 bases remaining between them. Germline V gives CDR1 MNHEY, CDR2 SMNVEV (reference sequence). As DNA, the CDR3 is TGTGCCAGCGCTGGACAGCTAGTCTCCTACAATGAGCAGTTCTTC. This codes for CASAGQLVSYNEQFF.

This clonotype was observed a few times. This chain links TRBV19 with TRBJ2-1, with D possibly being TRBD1 (5 bases). CDR3 size: 13 residues. Germline loops: CDR1 LNHDA, CDR2 SQIVND (reference sequence). The ends were cut back, 6 bases at V and 1 base at J, with 7 bases in the middle. The CDR3 bases are TGTGCCAGTAGCCAGGGTTCCTACAATGAGCAGTTCTTC. This translates into CASSQGSYNEQFF.